The 27 T cell receptor beta chains presented below share a single source sample, sequenced in a study of T cells in Graves' hyperthyroidism and ophthalmopathy. Regions amplified from RNA transcripts were the TCR beta CDR3 regions. HTBI primers were employed in a first-round RT-PCR of the TCR CDR3. TCRdb re-called the multiplex PCR reads with MiXCR, one entry per CDR3 protein. The sample contains around 350,000 distinct CDR3 sequences, about 18% of which appear only once. Specimen: blood. The receptors here all came from a woman in her 30s with Graves' hyperthyroidism that later progressed to Graves' ophthalmopathy.

This clonotype was recorded a few times. The rearrangement uses TRBV19 and TRBJ1-5, with 11 bases aligning to TRBD1. The CDR3 extends over 16 amino acids. CDR1 is LNHDA and CDR2 is SQIVND in the germline V gene (reference sequence). V dropped 5 bases and J dropped 4; count of bases not matched to a gene: 7. The CDR3 nucleotides read TGTGCCAGTAGTGCTCGGGACAGGGGGTTTAATCAGCCCCAGCATTTT. Translation gives CASSARDRGFNQPQHF.

This clonotype came up many times. CDR3 nucleotides: TGTGCCAGCACGGGTATAGTATCCAACCCCACAGATACGCAGTATTTT. This codes for CASTGIVSNPTDTQYF. The gene calls are TRBV2 and TRBJ2-3; no clear D. In germline, CDR1 is SNHLY, CDR2 FYNNEI. The length of the CDR3 is 16 residues. Trimming removed 7 bases at V and 2 bases at J, with 19 bases between.

Worth noting for this clonotype: This may be a read error: a much more frequent sequence differs by one nucleotide. The chain recombines TRBV5-6 with TRBJ1-1; D is possibly TRBD1 (5 bases). Trimming removed 9 bases at V and 7 bases at J, with 16 bases between. Germline V gives CDR1 SGHDT, CDR2 YYEEEE. The CDR3 contains 12 residues. The CDR3 bases are TGTGCCAACACTGTGGGGCAGGATGAAGCTTTCTTT. It translates to CANTVGQDEAFF.

The V gene is TRBV7-9, the J gene TRBJ2-7, with 7 positions matching TRBD1. The CDR3 is 12 amino acids. Germline trimming cut 6 bases from V and 5 bases from J; bases unmatched to any gene: 4. Per germline, CDR1 SEHNR and CDR2 FQNEAQ (reference sequence). CDR3 nucleotides: TGTGCCAGCAGACTAGGGGGCAACGAGCAGTACTTC. Residues: CASRLGGNEQYF. The full variable domain, its missing parts supplied by reference TRBV7-9 and TRBJ2-7, is DTGVSQNPRHKITKRGQNVTFRCDPISEHNRLYWYRQTLGQGPEFLTYFQNEAQLEKSRLLSDRFSAERPKGSFSTLEIQRTEQGDSAMYLCASRLGGNEQYFGPGTRLTVT.

In its sample, this clonotype was seen many times. The chain combines TRBV12-3 or TRBV12-4 with TRBJ1-1; possibly TRBD1 for D (5 bases). The CDR3 runs 13 residues. The V gene lost 8 bases and the J gene lost 4 bases, with 14 bases spanning the gap. The CDR3: CASHRMASTEAFF. The CDR3 region has the DNA TGTGCCAGCCACAGGATGGCCAGCACTGAAGCTTTCTTT.

This clonotype showed up just a few times. V and J are TRBV7-6 and TRBJ1-2; maybe TRBD1 (5 bases). The ends were cut back, 2 bases at V and 8 bases at J, with 24 bases in the middle. Looked up from germline, CDR1 is SGHVS and CDR2 is FNYEAQ. The CDR3 has 17 amino acids. The CDR3, as DNA: TGTGCCAGCAGCTTATTTCCCCCAGGCCGAAGGGGAAGGGGCTACACCTTC. This sequence encodes CASSLFPPGRRGRGYTF.

Many counts were recorded for this clonotype. J is TRBJ1-5 and V is TRBV30, with D perhaps TRBD1 (5 bases). The V gene lost 5 bases and the J gene lost 7 bases, with 15 bases spanning the gap. Germline-derived CDR1 and CDR2 are GTSNPN and SVGIG (reference sequence). The CDR3 is 13 residues long. In DNA, the CDR3 is TGTGCCTGGGCCCTGGGGGGGAAGCAGCCCCAGCATTTT. It specifies CAWALGGKQPQHF.

This clonotype was found many times. The J gene is TRBJ2-2, the V gene TRBV11-3; 7 bases are a match to TRBD1. J lost 4 bases, V lost 3 bases, and 11 bases had no gene match. Looked up from germline, CDR1 is SGHNT and CDR2 is YENEEA. This CDR3 spans 17 amino acids. The CDR3 sequence is CASSFETRDRPTGELFF. The DNA for the CDR3 is TGTGCCAGCAGCTTCGAAACCCGGGACAGACCCACCGGGGAGCTGTTTTTT. The full variable domain, its missing parts supplied by reference TRBV11-3 and TRBJ2-2, is EAGVVQSPRYKIIEKKQPVAFWCNPISGHNTLYWYLQNLGQGPELLIRYENEEAVDDSQLPKDRFSAERLKGVDSTLKIQPAELGDSAVYLCASSFETRDRPTGELFFGEGSRLTVL.

There are many counts of this clonotype. This chain links TRBV5-5 with TRBJ2-5; 8 bases line up with TRBD1. Trimming removed 6 bases from V and 1 base from J; junction bases left unmatched: 8. Germline CDR1 is SGHKS and CDR2 is YYEKEE (reference sequence). The length of the CDR3 is 15 residues. The CDR3 here is CASTVRQGIQETQYF. In nucleotides, the CDR3 is TGTGCCAGCACCGTGAGACAGGGGATCCAAGAGACCCAGTACTTC.

This clonotype was seen repeatedly, ten times or more. The rearrangement joins TRBV12-3 or TRBV12-4 to TRBJ1-6, with a possible D match to TRBD1 (5 bases). V lost 2 bases and J 10 bases, leaving 12 bases between the germline ends. This CDR3 region has 14 residues. This CDR3 reads CASSLTGTESPLHF. CDR3 nucleotides: TGTGCCAGCAGTTTAACCGGGACGGAGTCACCCCTCCACTTT.

A few counts support this clonotype. The chain has TRBV19 and TRBJ2-3; D possibly corresponds to TRBD2 (5 bases). Per germline, CDR1 LNHDA and CDR2 SQIVND (reference sequence). The CDR3 is made up of 14 amino acids. V shed 9 bases and J shed 2 bases, with 15 bases lying between them. CDR3 sequence reads: CASAELGPTDTQYF. CDR3 in DNA: TGTGCCAGCGCGGAACTAGGGCCCACAGATACGCAGTATTTT.

As to this clonotype: This sequence may be a read error, since a much larger clone differs from it by one base. The chain employs TRBV10-2 and TRBJ2-5; no definite D call. This CDR3 comprises 11 residues. Germline CDR1 WSHSY, CDR2 SAAADI. The CDR3 loop is CAGSLEATQYF. In DNA, the CDR3 is TGCGCCGGCAGTCTCGAGGCTACCCAGTACTTC.

At least ten counts were recorded for this clonotype. The chain combines TRBV19 with TRBJ1-5, with 7 bases matching TRBD1. J lost 6 bases, V lost 7 bases, and 9 bases had no gene match. CDR3 length: 14 amino acids. Germline assignment: CDR1 LNHDA and CDR2 SQIVND (reference sequence). The CDR3 loop reads CASKAGGKIQPQHF. The CDR3 DNA is TGTGCCAGTAAGGCAGGGGGTAAAATTCAGCCCCAGCATTTT.

This clonotype was counted ten times or more. The chain recombines TRBV9 with TRBJ2-3; 9 positions match TRBD2. The germline gives CDR1 SGDLS, CDR2 YYNGEE. This CDR3 region has 16 residues. J gave up 4 bases and V 3 bases, and 9 bases lay outside the gene matches. CDR3 in amino acids: CASSGPGTSFSDTQYF. DNA of the CDR3: TGTGCCAGCAGCGGCCCTGGGACTAGCTTTTCAGATACGCAGTATTTT.

This clonotype has at least ten counts. CDR3 DNA sequence: TGCGCCAGCAGCTTGACCGGACTAGGGGACGAGCAGTACTTC. This gives the protein CASSLTGLGDEQYF. The gene calls are TRBV5-1 and TRBJ2-7; 7 bases align to TRBD2. In germline, CDR1 is SGHRS, CDR2 YFSETQ. V lost 1 base to trimming and J lost 5 bases; unmatched junction nucleotides: 6. The CDR3 contains 14 residues.

This chain connects TRBV30 to TRBJ2-7, with no clear D. Trimming left V 3 bases short and J 4 bases short, with 10 bases between. Germline V gives CDR1 GTSNPN, CDR2 SVGIG (reference sequence). CDR3 length: 12 amino acids. CDR3 nucleotides: TGTGCCTGGAGAAATCAGCAATACGAGCAGTACTTC. Amino acids: CAWRNQQYEQYF.

This clonotype was observed a few times. The gene calls are TRBV19 and TRBJ1-2; perhaps TRBD1 as D (5 bases). Trimming left V 4 bases short and J 4 bases short, with 16 bases between. Germline lookup yields CDR1 LNHDA and CDR2 SQIVND (reference sequence). This CDR3 has 15 residues. CDR3: CASSRASRGLYGYTF. The CDR3 nucleotides are TGTGCCAGTAGTAGGGCCAGTCGGGGACTCTATGGCTACACCTTC.

The genes are TRBV6-2 or TRBV6-3 and TRBJ2-3, with D possibly TRBD2 on 7 matching bases. Trimming took off 7 bases at V and 1 base at J, with 12 bases between the two ends. The CDR3 runs 14 residues. Germline CDR1 and CDR2: MNHEY and SVGEGT. The CDR3 coding sequence is TGTGCCAGCACCGAAGGGGGGGGCACAGATACGCAGTATTTT. It specifies CASTEGGGTDTQYF.

At least ten counts were recorded for this clonotype. The chain combines TRBV15 with TRBJ2-7; D perhaps matches TRBD1 (5 bases). CDR1 LNHNV and CDR2 YYDKDF come from the germline V gene (reference sequence). V was cut by 5 bases and J by 3 bases, with 17 bases left in between. The CDR3 runs to 15 residues. The CDR3 here is CATSDSPGPLYEQYF. The CDR3 nucleotides read TGTGCCACCAGCGACAGCCCCGGACCTCTCTACGAGCAGTACTTC.

The rearrangement uses TRBV27 and TRBJ2-1, with no clear D. This CDR3 is 14 amino acids long. The V gene's germline CDR1 is MNHEY and CDR2 SMNVEV (reference sequence). Deletions cut 2 bases from V and 0 bases from J, with 5 bases between. The CDR3 reads CASSLITSYNEQFF. CDR3 in DNA: TGTGCCAGCAGTTTAATCACCTCCTACAATGAGCAGTTCTTC.

Note on this clonotype: A read error may be the cause here, since a much bigger clone is one base away. The chain is built from TRBV12-3 or TRBV12-4 and TRBJ1-3; D call uncertain. The CDR3 runs to 16 residues. With 6 bases removed from V and 0 bases from J, the gap between germline ends came to 15 bases. The CDR3 sequence: CASSTDETVSGNTIYF. CDR3 bases: TGTGCCAGCAGCACTGATGAGACTGTCTCTGGAAACACCATATATTTT.

The sample holds many counts of this clonotype. The rearrangement joins TRBV11-2 to TRBJ2-1, with 10 bases lining up with TRBD2. The length of the CDR3 is 16 residues. V lost 1 base, J lost 3 bases, and 3 bases stayed unmatched. Germline V CDR1 and CDR2: SGHAT, FQNNGV. CDR3 amino acids: CASSLVAGGNYNEQFF. In DNA, the CDR3 is TGTGCCAGCAGCTTAGTAGCGGGGGGCAACTACAATGAGCAGTTCTTC.

CDR3 in DNA: TGCGCCAGCAGCTTGGGTGTCAGGGAAGACGTCCACGAGCAGTACTTC. Translation: CASSLGVREDVHEQYF. The V call is TRBV5-1, the J call TRBJ2-7, with D tentatively TRBD1 (5 bases). This CDR3 comprises 16 residues. Per germline, CDR1 SGHRS and CDR2 YFSETQ. V gave up 0 bases and J gave up 5 bases, with 18 bases separating them.

This clonotype was recorded a few times. The chain combines TRBV28 with TRBJ2-2; D unclear. Trimming took 4 bases from V and 4 from J, leaving 4 bases between them. This CDR3 region has 12 residues. The germline V gene encodes CDR1 MDHEN and CDR2 SYDVKM. The CDR3 coding sequence is TGTGCCAGCAGTTACCTCACCGGGGAGCTGTTTTTT. It codes for CASSYLTGELFF.

The chain is built from TRBV5-1 and TRBJ2-5; 8 bases align to TRBD1. Germline loops: CDR1 SGHRS, CDR2 YFSETQ. V lost 3 bases, J lost 5 bases, and 9 bases stayed unmatched. CDR3 length: 15 amino acids. The CDR3 region is CASSSQNGQGETQYF. CDR3 coding DNA: TGCGCCAGCAGCTCGCAGAATGGACAGGGCGAGACCCAGTACTTC. Full variable domain (remainder filled in from reference TRBV5-1 and TRBJ2-5): KAGVTQTPRYLIKTRGQQVTLSCSPISGHRSVSWYQQTPGQGLQFLFEYFSETQRNKGNFPGRFSGRQFSNSRSEMNVSTLELGDSALYLCASSSQNGQGETQYFGPGTRLLVL.

This clonotype was counted only a few times. The genes are TRBV4-1 and TRBJ1-2; D may be TRBD1 (5 bases). Germline V CDR1 and CDR2: MGHRA, YSYEKL. The CDR3 contains 13 residues. V was clipped by 2 bases and J by 7 bases, with 11 bases between them. The CDR3, as DNA: TGCGCCAGCAGCCAATCGGGGGTTGCTGGCTACACCTTC. Protein: CASSQSGVAGYTF.

This clonotype came up a few times. This chain links TRBV28 with TRBJ2-7, with 8 bases aligning to TRBD1. This CDR3 spans 14 amino acids. Germline values: CDR1 MDHEN, CDR2 SYDVKM. The V segment lost 6 bases and the J segment 1 base; nucleotides outside the gene matches: 5. Written as DNA, the CDR3 is TGTGCCAGCAGGCCGCAGGGGGCTTCCTACGAGCAGTACTTC. Protein: CASRPQGASYEQYF.